This T cell receptor (beta chain) was captured by sequencing in a study of cytomegalovirus exposure and HLA in healthy donors. Turning to the study itself: The platform used for the approximately 130 validation repertoires matched that of the 500 to 850 first-cohort repertoires, a later analysis reported.

Regarding this clone: As yet, its antigen is unknown.

TCRdb's copy holds only in-frame clones and misses some; the assay was immunoSEQ multiplex PCR. This table holds 130,000 or so clones, about 90% found once. Findings and limits, study-wide: The tendency of first-cohort TCR clusters to co-occur in the 100 to 150 validation repertoires was identified by a subsequent analysis. Some public TCRs appeared in many individuals, while most sequences were rare.

The sequenced sample was PBMCs. The sequence was obtained from a woman younger than 30 in good health and CMV-seronegative.

CDR3 sequence: CASSLRQIYF. CDR3 in DNA: TGTGCCAGCAGTTTACGACAGATCTACTTC. The chain joins TRBV28 to TRBJ2-5; TRBD1 is a possible D gene (5 bases). The CDR3 is 10 residues long. With 2 bases removed from V and 14 bases from J, the gap between germline ends came to 9 bases. Per germline, CDR1 MDHEN and CDR2 SYDVKM.